The 19 T cell receptor beta chains listed next were all sequenced from one sample in a study of identical twins. TCRdb re-derived calls from the 5' RACE reads in MiXCR, one entry per CDR3 protein. The sample lists hundreds of thousands of distinct CDR3 sequences, approximately 21% seen once, with around 4.4% in the top ten. These data also featured in a second study, about T cells expressing NK-cell markers.

Sequencing used PBMCs. Receptors were obtained from a woman aged 18-29 years in good health.

V is TRBV4-3 and J is TRBJ1-1; no clear D gene. Trimming removed 1 base at V and 4 bases at J, with 10 bases between. The CDR3 is 14 amino acids. In germline, CDR1 is LGHNA, CDR2 YSLEER. CDR3 amino acids: CASSQVSLTTEAFF. In DNA, the CDR3 is TGCGCCAGCAGCCAAGTCTCACTTACCACTGAAGCTTTCTTT.

This clonotype has a handful of counts. The rearrangement uses TRBV27 and TRBJ1-2, with 8 positions matching TRBD1. The CDR3 contains 13 residues. V was clipped by 8 bases and J by 8 bases; unmatched bases: 10. CDR1 is MNHEY, CDR2 SMNVEV, per germline (reference sequence). The CDR3: CASGQGLRRGYTF. For the CDR3, the DNA is TGTGCCAGCGGACAGGGTCTACGACGGGGCTACACCTTC.

The rearrangement uses TRBV18 and TRBJ1-2, with D hard to call. V was pared by 8 bases and J by 2 bases, with 6 bases between. The V gene's germline CDR1 is KGHSH and CDR2 LQKENI. The CDR3 covers 11 residues. DNA for the CDR3: TGTGCCAGCCAGAACAACTATGGCTACACCTTC. Protein sequence: CASQNNYGYTF.

The gene calls are TRBV20-1 and TRBJ1-6; 9 nucleotides agree with TRBD1. The CDR3 runs to 12 residues. Trimming took 4 bases from V and 9 from J; bases not matched to a gene: 1. CDR1 is DFQATT, CDR2 SNEGSKA, per germline (reference sequence). DNA for the CDR3: TGCAGTGCTACACAGGGGGCTTCACCCCTCCACTTT. Its translation is CSATQGASPLHF.

The chain is built from TRBV20-1 and TRBJ2-3; D perhaps matches TRBD1 (6 bases). With 5 bases removed from V and 5 bases from J, the gap between germline ends came to 11 bases. Germline assignment: CDR1 DFQATT and CDR2 SNEGSKA (reference sequence). The CDR3 spans 12 residues. The CDR3 DNA sequence: TGCAGTGCTTCCCGACAGGAAGATACGCAGTATTTT. Protein product: CSASRQEDTQYF.

The chain uses TRBV7-2 and TRBJ2-7; D possibly corresponds to TRBD2 (6 bases). V lost 5 bases and J 5 bases, leaving 19 bases between the germline ends. CDR3 size: 15 residues. CDR1 and CDR2 (germline): SGHTA, FQGNSA. CDR3 sequence reads: CASSPTLGTPHEQYF. For the CDR3, the DNA is TGTGCCAGCAGCCCAACGCTCGGGACTCCACACGAGCAGTACTTC. Based on the CDR3 plus reference TRBV7-2 and TRBJ2-7, the full variable domain is GAGVSQSPSNKVTEKGKDVELRCDPISGHTALYWYRQSLGQGLEFLIYFQGNSAPDKSGLPSDRFSAERTGGSVSTLTIQRTQQEDSAVYLCASSPTLGTPHEQYFGPGTRLTVT.

The table lists this clonotype with a few counts. V gene TRBV12-3 or TRBV12-4 combines with J gene TRBJ2-3; D gene unclear. V shed 4 bases and J shed 4 bases, with 9 bases lying between them. CDR3 size: 13 residues. CDR3 sequence: CASSWSNPDTQYF. CDR3 sequence (DNA): TGTGCCAGCAGTTGGAGTAATCCAGATACGCAGTATTTT.

The rearrangement uses TRBV6-1 and TRBJ2-6; a possible D gene is TRBD1 (5 bases). CDR1 is MNHNS and CDR2 is SASEGT in the germline V gene. The CDR3 has 18 residues. The V end was cut by 5 bases, the J end by 1 base, with 18 bases between. The CDR3 DNA reads TGTGCCAGCAGTCTTCTGGGGCCCCACCATTCTGGGGCCAACGTCCTGACTTTC. The encoded protein is CASSLLGPHHSGANVLTF.

Only a few counts were recorded for this clonotype. The chain is built from TRBV5-5 and TRBJ2-1, with 9 positions matching TRBD2. Looked up from germline, CDR1 is SGHKS and CDR2 is YYEKEE (reference sequence). With 2 bases clipped from V and 7 bases from J, the junction kept 13 bases outside the gene matches. The CDR3 has 17 residues. For the CDR3, the DNA is TGTGCCAGCAGCTTCCTTTATGGCGGGAGGGCGCTAAATGAGCAGTTCTTC. Residues: CASSFLYGGRALNEQFF.

This clonotype was counted ten times or more. This chain links TRBV12-3 or TRBV12-4 with TRBJ2-1, with TRBD2 matching over 7 bases. J gave up 10 bases and V 3 bases, and 3 bases lay outside the gene matches. This CDR3 is built from 12 residues. CDR3 protein: CASSFAGEEQFF. The CDR3, as DNA: TGTGCCAGCAGTTTCGCGGGGGAAGAGCAGTTCTTC.

This clonotype was detected a few times. This chain uses TRBV29-1 with TRBJ2-5; 11 nucleotides agree with TRBD1. V was pared by 7 bases and J by 4 bases, with 5 bases of the junction left unmatched. The CDR3 totals 13 residues. In germline, CDR1 is SQVTM, CDR2 ANQGSEA. The CDR3: CSGSDRGRETQYF. The CDR3 region has the DNA TGCAGCGGATCGGACAGGGGGCGAGAGACCCAGTACTTC.

This clonotype has just a few counts. This chain connects TRBV5-1 to TRBJ2-1, with D perhaps assigned TRBD1 or TRBD2 (5 bases each). The length of the CDR3 is 15 residues. With 2 bases removed from V and 3 bases from J, the gap between germline ends came to 12 bases. Germline-derived CDR1 and CDR2 are SGHRS and YFSETQ. The chain's CDR3 is CASSFTAGGYNEQFF. As DNA, the CDR3 is TGCGCCAGCAGCTTTACCGCTGGGGGCTACAATGAGCAGTTCTTC.

The chain has TRBV20-1 and TRBJ2-1, with TRBD2 matching over 10 bases. This CDR3 has 14 amino acids. Germline values: CDR1 DFQATT, CDR2 SNEGSKA (reference sequence). Germline trimming cut 3 bases from V and 7 bases from J; bases unmatched to any gene: 6. CDR3 bases: TGCAGTGCTAGCAGTAGCGGGGGGACGAATGAGCAGTTCTTC. Its translation is CSASSSGGTNEQFF.

The chain uses TRBV12-5 and TRBJ2-5; D is undetermined. Germline CDR1 LGHNT, CDR2 FRNRAP. This CDR3 comprises 15 residues. Trimming shortened V by 3 bases and J by 2 bases, and 13 bases separated the two germline ends. The CDR3 sequence is CASGLGQKQQETQYF. For the CDR3, the DNA is TGTGCTAGTGGTTTAGGGCAGAAACAGCAAGAGACCCAGTACTTC.

The chain is built from TRBV7-7 and TRBJ2-1; D unclear. The CDR3 runs to 17 residues. CDR1 and CDR2 from the germline V gene are SSHAT and FNYEAQ (reference sequence). V dropped 5 bases and J dropped 2 bases, with 19 bases sitting between them. CDR3 in amino acids: CASSARLYEAPYNEQFF. CDR3 DNA sequence: TGTGCCAGCAGCGCCAGACTGTACGAAGCGCCCTACAATGAGCAGTTCTTC.

J is TRBJ1-5 and V is TRBV5-4; the D gene is possibly TRBD1 (5 bases). The CDR3 length is 14 residues. The germline gives CDR1 SGHNT, CDR2 YYREEE (reference sequence). Trimming shortened V by 1 base and J by 3 bases, and 8 bases separated the two germline ends. For the CDR3, the DNA is TGTGCCAGCAGCTTGCCGGGGGACAATCAGCCCCAGCATTTT. Translation gives CASSLPGDNQPQHF.

The sample holds many counts of this clonotype. V usage is TRBV20-1 and J usage is TRBJ2-1, with D possibly being TRBD1 (5 bases). This CDR3 is built from 12 residues. Germline V CDR1 and CDR2: DFQATT, SNEGSKA (reference sequence). V was trimmed by 8 bases and J by 11 bases, leaving 19 bases between them. The chain's CDR3 is CSPTPQDNQQFF. The CDR3 DNA reads TGCAGTCCTACCCCGCAGGACAACCAGCAGTTCTTC.

This chain joins TRBV7-9 and TRBJ2-1; D might be TRBD2 (6 bases). There are 16 residues in the CDR3. The ends were cut back, 3 bases at V and 12 bases at J, with 24 bases in the middle. Germline V lookup: CDR1 SEHNR, CDR2 FQNEAQ (reference sequence). CDR3 in DNA: TGTGCCAGCAGCTTTCGCATAGCGCCCGGGCGGGGATGGCAGTTCTTC. Protein product: CASSFRIAPGRGWQFF. Full variable domain (outside the CDR3, taken from reference TRBV7-9 and TRBJ2-1): DTGVSQNPRHKITKRGQNVTFRCDPISEHNRLYWYRQTLGQGPEFLTYFQNEAQLEKSRLLSDRFSAERPKGSFSTLEIQRTEQGDSAMYLCASSFRIAPGRGWQFFGPGTRLTVL.

This clonotype came up a few times. The J gene is TRBJ1-3, the V gene TRBV12-3 or TRBV12-4; no definite D call. The CDR3 has 14 amino acids. Trimming removed 3 bases from V and 0 bases from J, with 6 bases in between. CDR3 in amino acids: CASSLIVSGNTIYF. The CDR3 bases are TGTGCCAGCAGTTTGATCGTCTCTGGAAACACCATATATTTT.